What follows describes a single T cell receptor beta chain. This specimen belongs to a study of blood T cells in healthy people across ages. With a J-beta primer mix and a sample-barcoded 5' primer, a second PCR ran roughly 6 to 11 cycles. TCRdb used MiXCR to reprocess the 5' RACE reads, holding one entry per CDR3 protein. The sample has fewer than 1.5 million distinct CDR3 sequences, around two fifths seen once. The sample was blood. This sequence originates from a young woman in good health.

Here the CDR3 DNA reads TGTGCCAGCAGCATAGGGAACCAAGAGACCCAGTACTTC. Its translation: CASSIGNQETQYF. This sequence joins TRBV7-3 and TRBJ2-5, with unresolved D. Trimming stripped 5 bases from V and 0 bases from J, with 7 bases between. This CDR3 spans 13 amino acids. Germline values: CDR1 SGHTA, CDR2 FQGTGA.